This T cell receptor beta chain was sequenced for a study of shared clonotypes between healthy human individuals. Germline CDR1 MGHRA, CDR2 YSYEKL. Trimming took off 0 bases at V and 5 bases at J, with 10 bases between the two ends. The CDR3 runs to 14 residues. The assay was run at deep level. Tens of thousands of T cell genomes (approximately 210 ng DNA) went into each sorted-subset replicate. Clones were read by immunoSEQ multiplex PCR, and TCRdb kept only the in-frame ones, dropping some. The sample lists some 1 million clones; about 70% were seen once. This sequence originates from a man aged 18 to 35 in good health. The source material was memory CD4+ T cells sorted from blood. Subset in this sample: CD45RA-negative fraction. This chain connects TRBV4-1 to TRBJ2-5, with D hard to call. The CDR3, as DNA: TGCGCCAGCAGCCAAGAATTAGGCACCGAGACCCAGTACTTC. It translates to CASSQELGTETQYF.